This T cell receptor beta chain was identified in a study of T cells in Graves' hyperthyroidism and ophthalmopathy. Looking at the study overall: Specimen type is peripheral blood, collected at initial diagnosis prior to any treatment.

This clonotype was found many times. V lost 2 bases and J lost 4; bases outside the gene matches: 4. There are 15 residues in the CDR3. Per germline, CDR1 SGHDT and CDR2 YYEEEE. TCR beta CDR3 region amplification was performed from RNA transcripts. HTBI primers were employed in a first-round RT-PCR of the TCR CDR3. MiXCR, applied by TCRdb to the multiplex PCR reads, yields one record per CDR3 protein. Of 300,000 to 400,000 distinct CDR3 sequences in the sample, 14% were seen once. The receptor comes from a woman aged 25 to 45 with Graves' ophthalmopathy. The V and J genes are TRBV5-6 and TRBJ2-7; 12 bases agree with TRBD1. Sequenced input: blood. CDR3 loop: CASSFSGQGAYEQYF. As DNA, the CDR3 is TGTGCCAGCAGCTTCTCGGGACAGGGGGCTTACGAGCAGTACTTC.